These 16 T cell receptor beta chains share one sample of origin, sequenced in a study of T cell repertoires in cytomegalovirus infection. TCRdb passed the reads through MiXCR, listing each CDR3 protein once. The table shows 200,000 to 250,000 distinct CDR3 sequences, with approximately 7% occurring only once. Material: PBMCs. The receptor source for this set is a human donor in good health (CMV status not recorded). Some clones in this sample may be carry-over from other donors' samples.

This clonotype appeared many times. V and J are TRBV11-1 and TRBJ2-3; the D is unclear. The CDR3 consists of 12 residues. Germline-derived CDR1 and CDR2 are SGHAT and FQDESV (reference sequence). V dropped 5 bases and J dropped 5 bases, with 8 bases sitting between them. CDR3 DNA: TGTGCCAGCAGCCCCCCAGGAGATACGCAGTATTTT. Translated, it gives CASSPPGDTQYF. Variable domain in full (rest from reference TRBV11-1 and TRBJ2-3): EAEVAQSPRYKITEKSQAVAFWCDPISGHATLYWYRQILGQGPELLVQFQDESVVDDSQLPKDRFSAERLKGVDSTLKIQPAELGDSAMYLCASSPPGDTQYFGPGTRLTVL.

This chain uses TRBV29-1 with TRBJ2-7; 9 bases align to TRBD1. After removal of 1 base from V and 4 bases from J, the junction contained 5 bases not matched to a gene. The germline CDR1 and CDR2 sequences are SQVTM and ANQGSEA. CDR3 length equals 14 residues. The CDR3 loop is CSVEVGQGIYEQYF. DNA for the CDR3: TGCAGCGTTGAAGTGGGACAGGGAATTTACGAGCAGTACTTC.

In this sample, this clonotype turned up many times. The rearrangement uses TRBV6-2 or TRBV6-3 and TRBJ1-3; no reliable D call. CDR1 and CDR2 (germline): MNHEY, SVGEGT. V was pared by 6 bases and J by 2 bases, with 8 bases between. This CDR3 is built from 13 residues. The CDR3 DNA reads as TGTGCCAGCAGGGACTTCGCTGGAAACACCATATATTTT. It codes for CASRDFAGNTIYF.

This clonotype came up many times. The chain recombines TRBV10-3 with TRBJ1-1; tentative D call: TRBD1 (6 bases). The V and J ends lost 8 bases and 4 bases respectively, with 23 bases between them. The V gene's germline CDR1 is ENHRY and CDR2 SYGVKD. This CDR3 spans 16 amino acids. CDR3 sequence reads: CAIGLELQGFGTEAFF. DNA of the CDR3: TGTGCCATCGGATTAGAACTACAGGGTTTTGGCACTGAAGCTTTCTTT.

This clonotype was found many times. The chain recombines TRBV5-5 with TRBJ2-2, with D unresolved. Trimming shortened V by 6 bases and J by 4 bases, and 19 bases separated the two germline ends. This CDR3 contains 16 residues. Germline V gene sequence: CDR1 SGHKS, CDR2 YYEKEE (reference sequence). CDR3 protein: CASTPRSPALTGELFF. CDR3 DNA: TGTGCCAGCACCCCCCGATCCCCGGCCCTCACCGGGGAGCTGTTTTTT.

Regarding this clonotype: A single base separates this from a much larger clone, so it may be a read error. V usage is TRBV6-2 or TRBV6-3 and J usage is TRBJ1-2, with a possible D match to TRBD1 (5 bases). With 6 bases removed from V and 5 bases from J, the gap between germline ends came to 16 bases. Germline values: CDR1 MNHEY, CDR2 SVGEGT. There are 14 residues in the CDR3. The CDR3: CASRTIGARYGYTF. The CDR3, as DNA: TGTGCCAGCAGAACGATAGGGGCGAGGTATGGCTACACCTTC.

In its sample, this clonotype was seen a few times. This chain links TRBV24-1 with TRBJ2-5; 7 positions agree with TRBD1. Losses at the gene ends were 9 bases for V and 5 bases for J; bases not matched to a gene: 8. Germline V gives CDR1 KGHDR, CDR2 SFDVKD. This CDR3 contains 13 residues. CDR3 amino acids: CATQGQLSETQYF. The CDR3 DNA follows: TGTGCCACCCAGGGACAGCTAAGTGAGACCCAGTACTTC.

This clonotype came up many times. CDR3 residues: CSARTPGTYEQYF. Written as DNA, the CDR3 is TGCAGTGCTAGAACCCCTGGGACCTACGAGCAGTACTTC. J is TRBJ2-7 and V is TRBV20-1; no clear D. The CDR3 contains 13 residues. The germline V gene encodes CDR1 DFQATT and CDR2 SNEGSKA (reference sequence). Between the trimmed V and J ends, which lost 2 bases and 2 bases, there was a span of 10 bases.

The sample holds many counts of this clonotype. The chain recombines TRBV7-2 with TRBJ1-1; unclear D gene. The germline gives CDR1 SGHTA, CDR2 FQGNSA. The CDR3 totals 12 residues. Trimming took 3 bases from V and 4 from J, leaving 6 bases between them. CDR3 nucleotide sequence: TGTGCCAGCAGCTTTCAGGCCACTGAAGCTTTCTTT. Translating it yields CASSFQATEAFF.

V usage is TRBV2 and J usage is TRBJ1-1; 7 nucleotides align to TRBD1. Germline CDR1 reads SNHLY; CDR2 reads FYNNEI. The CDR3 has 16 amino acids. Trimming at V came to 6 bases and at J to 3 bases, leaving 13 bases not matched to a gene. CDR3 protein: CASSAKHRGYDTEAFF. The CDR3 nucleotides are TGTGCCAGCAGCGCAAAGCACAGGGGTTATGACACTGAAGCTTTCTTT.

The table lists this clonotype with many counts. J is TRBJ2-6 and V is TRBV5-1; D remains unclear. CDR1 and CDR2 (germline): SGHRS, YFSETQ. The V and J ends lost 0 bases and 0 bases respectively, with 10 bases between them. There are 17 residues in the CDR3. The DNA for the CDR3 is TGCGCCAGCAGCTTGGGGTCGCGGAGCTCTGGGGCCAACGTCCTGACTTTC. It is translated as CASSLGSRSSGANVLTF.

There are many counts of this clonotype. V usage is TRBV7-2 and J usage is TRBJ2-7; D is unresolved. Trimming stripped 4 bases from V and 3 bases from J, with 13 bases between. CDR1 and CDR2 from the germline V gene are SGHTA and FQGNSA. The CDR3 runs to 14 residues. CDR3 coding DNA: TGTGCCAGCAGCTGGACGACATCCTTCTACGAGCAGTACTTC. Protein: CASSWTTSFYEQYF.

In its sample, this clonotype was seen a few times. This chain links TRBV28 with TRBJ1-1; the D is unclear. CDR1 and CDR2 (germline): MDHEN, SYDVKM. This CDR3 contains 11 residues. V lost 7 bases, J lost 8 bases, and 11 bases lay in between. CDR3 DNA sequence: TGTGCCAGCACCCGAGGACTCGAAGCTTTCTTT. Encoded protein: CASTRGLEAFF.

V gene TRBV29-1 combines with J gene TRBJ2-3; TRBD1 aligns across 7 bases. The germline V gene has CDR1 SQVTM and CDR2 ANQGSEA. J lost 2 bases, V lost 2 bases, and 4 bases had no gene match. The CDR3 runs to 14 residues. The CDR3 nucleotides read TGCAGCGTTGAAAGACAGGGTAACACAGATACGCAGTATTTT. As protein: CSVERQGNTDTQYF.

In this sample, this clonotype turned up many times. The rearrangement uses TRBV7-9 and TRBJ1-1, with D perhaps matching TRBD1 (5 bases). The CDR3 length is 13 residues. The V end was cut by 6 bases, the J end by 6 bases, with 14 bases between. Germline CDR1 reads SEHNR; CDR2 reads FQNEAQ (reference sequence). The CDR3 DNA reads TGTGCCAGCAGTCATCAGGGTATTCCTGAAGCTTTCTTT. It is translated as CASSHQGIPEAFF.

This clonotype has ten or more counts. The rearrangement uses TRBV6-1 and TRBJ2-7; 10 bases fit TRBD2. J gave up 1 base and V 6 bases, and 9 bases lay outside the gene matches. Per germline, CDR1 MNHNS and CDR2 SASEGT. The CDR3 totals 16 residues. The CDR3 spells CASRPSGGARSYEQYF. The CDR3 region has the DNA TGTGCCAGCAGACCTAGCGGGGGCGCAAGGTCCTACGAGCAGTACTTC.